This entry describes one TCR beta chain. The sample originates from a study of blood T cell repertoires in COVID-19. The length of the CDR3 is 14 residues. CDR1 and CDR2 from the germline V gene are SGHRS and YFSETQ. V lost 1 base, J lost 2 bases, and 9 bases lay in between. The method was immunoSEQ multiplex PCR; TCRdb's version includes in-frame clones alone and lacks a portion of them. The table records tens of thousands of clones, roughly 86% of them present only once. Specimen: peripheral blood. This receptor was obtained from a woman of 80 years or more with acute or convalescent COVID-19. The V gene is TRBV5-1, the J gene TRBJ1-2; D gene ambiguous. In nucleotides, the CDR3 is TGCGCCAGCAGCTTGAACGAGGGAAACTATGGCTACACCTTC. It encodes CASSLNEGNYGYTF.